The 8 T cell receptor beta chains reported below all come from one sample, sequenced in a study of T cell responses to AZD1222 COVID-19 vaccine (TCRdb year 2021). The label giving this sample's time point can be read as: about 28 days (+/-7) after the second vaccine dose. Library prep was done by the immunoSEQ multiplex PCR assay. TCRdb stores this immuneACCESS table with in-frame sequences only. Part of the clones is absent; in the studies checked, under half of the shortfall reflects unresolved V genes, and no reason is known for the rest. The table for this sample lists about 84,000 clones; approximately 83% of them were counted only once. About an eighth of the sample lies in the top ten. The specimen was peripheral blood, collected 28 days after the second AZD1222 dose. The source is an adult who received the AZD1222 COVID-19 vaccine.

V usage is TRBV10-2 and J usage is TRBJ2-7, with D tentatively TRBD2 (6 bases). V gave up 6 bases and J gave up 7 bases, with 16 bases separating them. This CDR3 spans 13 amino acids. Germline V gene sequence: CDR1 WSHSY, CDR2 SAAADI. DNA for the CDR3: TGCGCCAGCAGGATGGGACTCCCGAGAGAGCAGTACTTC. It encodes CASRMGLPREQYF.

The V call is TRBV3-1 (or the pseudogene TRBV3-2), the J call TRBJ1-2; D unclear. This CDR3 has 15 residues. CDR1 is LGHDT and CDR2 is YNNKEL in the germline V gene (reference sequence). V lost 1 base to trimming and J lost 8 bases, with 17 bases between them. DNA of the CDR3: TGTGCCAGCAGCCAAGCCCACGACCCAAGGCGCGGCTACACCTTC. The encoded protein is CASSQAHDPRRGYTF.

This chain connects TRBV18 to TRBJ2-7; tentatively, D is TRBD1 (6 bases). The CDR3 is 14 amino acids. V was trimmed by 3 bases and J by 0 bases, leaving 9 bases between them. Germline CDR1 reads KGHSH; CDR2 reads LQKENI. The CDR3 DNA follows: TGTGCCAGCTCACCTTCGACAGGCTCCTACGAGCAGTACTTC. Translating gives CASSPSTGSYEQYF.

The genes are TRBV18 and TRBJ1-5; D gene ambiguous. The germline CDR1 and CDR2 sequences are KGHSH and LQKENI. Trimming left V 4 bases short and J 2 bases short, with 9 bases between. The CDR3 is 14 amino acids. CDR3 sequence reads: CASSRGGGNQPQHF. The CDR3 bases are TGTGCCAGCTCACGGGGTGGAGGCAATCAGCCCCAGCATTTT.

The gene calls are TRBV6-2 or TRBV6-3 and TRBJ2-7; TRBD1 matches at 8 bases. Germline-derived CDR1 and CDR2 are MNHEY and SVGEGT. The CDR3 length is 17 residues. With V trimmed by 3 bases and J by 0 bases, 10 bases remained unmatched. CDR3 in amino acids: CASSYRSRQGFSYEQYV. The CDR3 DNA is TGTGCCAGCAGTTATCGTTCTAGACAGGGGTTCTCCTACGAGCAGTACGTC.

This clone was picked up one time. The rearrangement joins TRBV6-5 to TRBJ2-1; 7 nucleotides agree with TRBD1. The junction had 2 bases not matched to a gene; V was cut back by 5 bases and J by 4 bases. This CDR3 comprises 13 residues. From germline, CDR1 is MNHEY and CDR2 SVGAGI. The CDR3 bases are TGTGCCAGCAGTCCACAGGGGTACAATGAGCAGTTCTTC. Translating it yields CASSPQGYNEQFF.

CDR3 nucleotides: TGTGCCAGCAACATAGGAGGTACCCAAAACATTCAGTACTTC. Translating gives CASNIGGTQNIQYF. V and J are TRBV7-2 and TRBJ2-4; D is possibly TRBD2 (5 bases). The germline V gene has CDR1 SGHTA and CDR2 FQGNSA. The length of the CDR3 is 14 residues. Deletions cut 7 bases from V and 5 bases from J, with 15 bases between.

The chain combines TRBV11-3 with TRBJ2-3, with D unresolved. Germline V gives CDR1 SGHNT, CDR2 YENEEA. The V end lost 5 bases, the J end lost 4 bases, and 19 bases lay between the germline ends. This CDR3 is 16 amino acids long. CDR3 coding DNA: TGTGCCAGCAGCCCTCCCACGTCGAGAGACGCAGATACGCAGTATTTT. This gives the protein CASSPPTSRDADTQYF.